The entry that follows covers one TCR beta chain sequence. CDR1 and CDR2 from the germline V gene are SNHLY and FYNNEI. The CDR3 length is 14 residues. V trimming: 6 bases; J trimming: 8 bases; junction bases outside the gene matches: 7. The data originate from a study of blood T cell repertoires in COVID-19. Study-level information: Whether acute or convalescent, the COVID-19 samples came from the United States, Italy and Spain. T cells, B-cell-depleted T cells, or PBMCs supplied cDNA or gDNA.

In the authors' methods: Estimated nucleated cell counts came from reference gene primer amplification. Produced via immunoSEQ multiplex PCR; TCRdb's table is partial and in-frame only. That table is the source of V, J and clone size, and D and trimming were worked out from the DNA. This table has 20,000 or so clones, approximately 84% appearing once. This sequence originates from a man between 35 and 55 years old with acute or convalescent COVID-19. The chain couples TRBV2 to TRBJ1-6, with 7 bases that match TRBD1. The sequenced sample consisted of peripheral blood. The CDR3 DNA reads TGTGCCAGCAGGAGACAGGGATTGGATTCACCCCTCCACTTT. Amino acid sequence: CASRRQGLDSPLHF. Complete variable domain (other parts from reference TRBV2 and TRBJ1-6): EPEVTQTPSHQVTQMGQEVILRCVPISNHLYFYWYRQILGQKVEFLVSFYNNEISEKSEIFDDQFSVERPDGSNFTLKIRSTKLEDSAMYFCASRRQGLDSPLHFGNGTRLTVT.